The sequence of this TCR beta chain was determined in a study of T cell changes during pregnancy in multiple sclerosis. Some clones are missing from TCRdb's copy, which holds only in-frame ones; the method was immunoSEQ multiplex PCR. The sample has about 40,000 clones; more than 90% are singletons. V was cut by 5 bases and J by 8 bases, with 10 bases left in between. Looked up from germline, CDR1 is SGHTA and CDR2 is FQGTGA. CDR3 length: 12 amino acids. This receptor was obtained from a female donor with multiple sclerosis, enrolled in a pregnancy study. This sequence joins TRBV7-3 and TRBJ2-1; possibly TRBD2 for D (5 bases). This material consisted of CD8+ T cells from peripheral blood mononuclear cells, taken in the first trimester of pregnancy. CDR3 loop: CASSLSGHEQFF. The CDR3 DNA follows: TGTGCCAGCAGCCTAAGCGGCCATGAGCAGTTCTTC.